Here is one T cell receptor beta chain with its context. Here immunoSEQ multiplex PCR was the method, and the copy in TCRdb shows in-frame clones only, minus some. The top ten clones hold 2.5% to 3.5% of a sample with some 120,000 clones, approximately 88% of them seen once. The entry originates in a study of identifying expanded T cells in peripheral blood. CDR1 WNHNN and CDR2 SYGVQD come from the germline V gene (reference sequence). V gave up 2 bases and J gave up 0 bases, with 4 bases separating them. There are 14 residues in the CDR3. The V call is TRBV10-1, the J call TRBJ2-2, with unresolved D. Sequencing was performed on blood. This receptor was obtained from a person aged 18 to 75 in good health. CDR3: CASSETPNTGELFF. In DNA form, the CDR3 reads TGCGCCAGCAGTGAGACTCCGAACACCGGGGAGCTGTTTTTT.